Included here is one TCR beta chain sequence, with context. Data came from immunoSEQ multiplex PCR; TCRdb stores just in-frame clones and leaves some out. The repertoire has about 220,000 clones, 93% of them found once; the top ten carry less than 1.2%. The data derive from a study of T cell responses to AZD1222 COVID-19 vaccine. This sample comprised peripheral blood, obtained on day 0 of MenACWY control vaccination. This clonotype was obtained from an adult in good health.

In DNA form, the CDR3 reads TGTGCCAGCAGCCAAGAATTCAAGGCCAGCGAGCAGTTCTTC. It is translated as CASSQEFKASEQFF. The chain has TRBV3-1 (or the pseudogene TRBV3-2) and TRBJ2-1; unclear D gene. The V gene lost 0 bases and the J gene lost 10 bases, with 13 bases spanning the gap. Germline loops: CDR1 LGHDT, CDR2 YNNKEL (reference sequence). This CDR3 comprises 14 residues.